Presented here are 7 T cell receptor beta chains from one specimen sequenced in a study of T cell repertoires in cytomegalovirus infection. TCRdb recomputed calls from the reads with MiXCR, one row per CDR3 protein. The sample lists 100,000 to 150,000 distinct CDR3 sequences; 8% to 9% were seen once. The material sequenced was PBMCs. The source is a human donor in good health (CMV status not recorded). Some clones in this sample may be carry-over from other donors' samples.

This clonotype showed up many times. V gene TRBV5-4 combines with J gene TRBJ2-3; D gene ambiguous. CDR1 is SGHNT and CDR2 is YYREEE in the germline V gene (reference sequence). CDR3 length: 13 residues. V was shortened by 5 bases and J by 0 bases, with 7 bases between the two germline ends. CDR3 coding DNA: TGTGCCAGCAGACCCGCTAGCACAGATACGCAGTATTTT. Translated: CASRPASTDTQYF.

This clonotype was seen only once. The chain combines TRBV19 with TRBJ1-2; D is ambiguous. The ends were cut back, 5 bases at V and 3 bases at J, with 10 bases in the middle. The CDR3 contains 13 residues. Germline V lookup: CDR1 LNHDA, CDR2 SQIVND (reference sequence). This CDR3 reads CASSPSRDYGYTF. CDR3 DNA: TGTGCCAGTAGTCCCTCTCGGGACTATGGCTACACCTTC.

In its sample, this clonotype was seen many times. The rearrangement links TRBV10-3 to TRBJ2-6, with a tentative D call TRBD1 (5 bases). Germline V lookup: CDR1 ENHRY, CDR2 SYGVKD. The germline V and J ends were trimmed by 5 bases and 1 base, with 18 bases remaining between them. The CDR3 contains 18 residues. The CDR3 spells CAISKADRGASGANVLTF. CDR3 DNA: TGTGCCATCAGTAAAGCTGACAGAGGAGCTTCTGGGGCCAACGTCCTGACTTTC.

The sample holds many counts of this clonotype. This chain uses TRBV12-3 or TRBV12-4 with TRBJ2-6; D uncertain. This CDR3 is built from 15 residues. Trimming removed 4 bases from V and 0 bases from J, with 7 bases in between. Written as DNA, the CDR3 is TGTGCCAGCAGTTATCGAGCCTCTGGGGCCAACGTCCTGACTTTC. Residues: CASSYRASGANVLTF.

This clonotype was detected many times. V gene TRBV5-4 combines with J gene TRBJ2-1; 10 bases map to TRBD2. Trimming took 4 bases from V and 8 from J; bases not matched to a gene: 12. CDR1 is SGHNT and CDR2 is YYREEE in the germline V gene (reference sequence). The CDR3 has 16 residues. This chain's CDR3 is CASSPGLARGVDEQFF. The CDR3 region has the DNA TGTGCCAGCAGCCCGGGACTAGCGAGGGGTGTGGATGAGCAGTTCTTC.

This clonotype was observed a few times. The chain carries TRBV28 and TRBJ1-2; D is uncertain. This CDR3 has 12 residues. The germline CDR1 and CDR2 sequences are MDHEN and SYDVKM. Trimming shortened V by 1 base and J by 3 bases, and 3 bases separated the two germline ends. The CDR3 reads CASSLSDYGYTF. Written as DNA, the CDR3 is TGTGCCAGCAGTTTATCGGACTATGGCTACACCTTC.

This clonotype was seen ten or more times. The chain has TRBV6-5 and TRBJ2-2; 13 bases fit TRBD2. This CDR3 has 19 amino acids. Germline-derived CDR1 and CDR2 are MNHEY and SVGAGI. J was trimmed by 6 bases and V by 4 bases; bases with no gene match: 14. CDR3 residues: CASSSRTSGGPLMSGELFF. Written as DNA, the CDR3 is TGTGCCAGCAGTTCCCGGACTAGCGGGGGCCCTCTTATGTCCGGGGAGCTGTTTTTT.